This T cell receptor beta chain was sequenced for a study of control samples from healthy donors and cancer patients. V was trimmed by 1 base and J by 3 bases, leaving 15 bases between them. The CDR3 covers 16 residues. CDR1 and CDR2 (germline): SGHDN, FVKESK. The data were produced by immunoSEQ multiplex PCR, yet TCRdb's version contains in-frame clones alone and is incomplete. The sample records approximately 41,000 clones, about 94% being singletons. Material for sequencing was blood. J is TRBJ1-2 and V is TRBV14; D not resolved. This clonotype was sampled from a man in his 60s in good health. The CDR3 DNA is TGTGCCAGCAGCCAAGCCGAGATCCGGGAGGACTATGGCTACACCTTC. It encodes CASSQAEIREDYGYTF. The variable domain in full, with the rest retrieved from reference TRBV14 and TRBJ1-2, is EAGVTQFPSHSVIEKGQTVTLRCDPISGHDNLYWYRRVMGKEIKFLLHFVKESKQDESGMPNNRFLAERTGGTYSTLKVQPAELEDSGVYFCASSQAEIREDYGYTFGSGTRLTVV.